The 26 T cell receptor beta chains in this list originate from one sample, sequenced in a study of cytomegalovirus exposure and HLA in healthy donors. Both 60 Vbeta primers and 13 Jbeta primers went into the PCR. Method: immunoSEQ multiplex PCR; TCRdb's copy keeps in-frame clones and lacks some. The table includes roughly 180,000 clones, about 77% detected once. The material sequenced was PBMCs. The receptor source for this set is a female donor in good health and CMV-seronegative.

The genes are TRBV9 and TRBJ2-1; no reliable D call. CDR3 length equals 16 residues. Germline CDR1 reads SGDLS; CDR2 reads YYNGEE. The V end was cut by 0 bases, the J end by 6 bases, with 16 bases between. The CDR3 DNA is TGTGCCAGCAGCGTAGCTCCGGGTCCGTCCCTCAATGAGCAGTTCTTC. Its translation is CASSVAPGPSLNEQFF.

V usage is TRBV27 and J usage is TRBJ2-1, with 8 nucleotides matching TRBD2. Germline CDR1 and CDR2: MNHEY and SMNVEV (reference sequence). J gave up 0 bases and V 7 bases, and 5 bases lay outside the gene matches. CDR3 length: 15 amino acids. CDR3 in amino acids: CASTKGTSSYNEQFF. Here the CDR3 DNA reads TGTGCCAGCACCAAAGGGACTAGCTCCTACAATGAGCAGTTCTTC.

This chain joins TRBV5-1 and TRBJ1-2; the D gene is possibly TRBD1 (5 bases). The CDR3 has 12 residues. Trimming took 5 bases from V and 9 from J, leaving 14 bases between them. CDR1 and CDR2 from the germline V gene are SGHRS and YFSETQ. CDR3 nucleotides: TGCGCCAGCAGTCGAGGACAATCCCGCTACACCTTC. It specifies CASSRGQSRYTF.

J is TRBJ2-6 and V is TRBV5-1; D possibly corresponds to TRBD2 (5 bases). Trimming removed 0 bases at V and 1 base at J, with 8 bases between. This CDR3 contains 16 residues. Germline V gene data show CDR1 as SGHRS and CDR2 as YFSETQ. The chain's CDR3 is CASSLATGSGANVLTF. The CDR3 DNA is TGCGCCAGCAGCTTGGCCACGGGGTCTGGGGCCAACGTCCTGACTTTC.

The CDR3 sequence is CSVEDFAETQYF. Written as DNA, the CDR3 is TGCAGCGTTGAAGATTTCGCGGAGACCCAGTACTTC. V usage is TRBV29-1 and J usage is TRBJ2-5; no firm D call. The length of the CDR3 is 12 residues. Germline CDR1 reads SQVTM; CDR2 reads ANQGSEA. The V and J ends lost 0 bases and 5 bases respectively, with 7 bases between them.

The chain is built from TRBV6-1 and TRBJ1-3; no firm D call. The V end lost 3 bases, the J end lost 5 bases, and 8 bases lay between the germline ends. The V gene's germline CDR1 is MNHNS and CDR2 SASEGT. This CDR3 region has 13 residues. CDR3 residues: CASSDGARNTIYF. Here the CDR3 DNA reads TGTGCCAGCAGTGATGGAGCTAGAAACACCATATATTTT.

The chain couples TRBV6-1 to TRBJ1-3; D is perhaps TRBD1 (5 bases). Germline CDR1 and CDR2: MNHNS and SASEGT. This CDR3 region has 16 residues. V was shortened by 4 bases and J by 2 bases, with 15 bases between the two germline ends. The CDR3: CASSVMGGTTGNTIYF. The DNA for the CDR3 is TGTGCCAGCAGTGTTATGGGTGGGACTACTGGAAACACCATATATTTT.

About this clone itself: At one boundary the junction diverges from the germline segment, which might be a read error. The gene calls are TRBV7-9 and TRBJ2-2; a weak D match, TRBD2 (5 bases). CDR1 and CDR2 (germline): SEHNR, FQNEAQ (reference sequence). The CDR3 contains 12 residues. The CDR3 region has the DNA TGTTCCAGCAGCCCGCACTATGGAGGGCTGTTTTTT. Translation: CSSSPHYGGLFF.

The gene calls are TRBV19 and TRBJ2-7, with 8 nucleotides matching TRBD2. The CDR3 consists of 18 residues. Trimming cost V 2 bases and J 3 bases; bases outside gene matches: 15. CDR1 is LNHDA and CDR2 is SQIVND in the germline V gene (reference sequence). The CDR3, as DNA: TGTGCCAGTAGTATAAAGGGGACCTTCGGGACTAGTATCTACGAGCAGTACTTC. As protein: CASSIKGTFGTSIYEQYF.

Here the CDR3 DNA reads TGTGCCAGTAGTAGGACAGGGGCCGTCGAGCAGTACTTC. Translating it yields CASSRTGAVEQYF. This chain uses TRBV19 with TRBJ2-7; 9 bases line up with TRBD1. CDR3 size: 13 residues. V shed 4 bases, J shed 6 bases, and the junction held 4 bases outside the gene matches. Germline V gene sequence: CDR1 LNHDA, CDR2 SQIVND (reference sequence).

The chain employs TRBV15 and TRBJ2-1, with TRBD2 matching 8 bases. CDR1 is LNHNV, CDR2 YYDKDF, per germline (reference sequence). V lost 1 base, J lost 7 bases, and 6 bases stayed unmatched. The length of the CDR3 is 15 residues. The DNA for the CDR3 is TGTGCCACCAGCAGAGTGCTAGCGGGTCGTAATGAGCAGTTCTTC. Translating it yields CATSRVLAGRNEQFF.

The rearrangement uses TRBV21-1 and TRBJ1-2; the D call of TRBD1 is as the table states it, not checked on the DNA. TRBV21-1 is given as a pseudogene. This CDR3 is built from 13 residues. The CDR3 region is CASSKSNRTGYTF. For the CDR3, the DNA is TGTGCCAGCAGCAAATCCAACAGAACAGGCTACACCTTC.

The rearrangement joins TRBV12-5 to TRBJ2-1; 11 bases align to TRBD2. The germline CDR1 and CDR2 sequences are LGHNT and FRNRAP. V was clipped by 1 base and J by 1 base; unmatched bases: 0. CDR3 length equals 16 residues. This CDR3 reads CASGLGLAGSYNEQFF. CDR3 DNA: TGTGCTAGTGGTTTGGGACTAGCGGGATCCTACAATGAGCAGTTCTTC.

The chain links TRBV6-1 to TRBJ2-7, with 9 positions matching TRBD2. The CDR3 sequence is 11 residues long. J lost 9 bases, V lost 5 bases, and 2 bases had no gene match. Germline CDR1 is MNHNS and CDR2 is SASEGT. The CDR3 is CASSLAGLQYF. CDR3 sequence (DNA): TGTGCCAGCAGTCTAGCGGGGTTGCAGTACTTC.

The V call is TRBV7-9, the J call TRBJ1-2, with 7 bases fitting TRBD1. The CDR3 length is 13 residues. Germline CDR1 is SEHNR and CDR2 is FQNEAQ (reference sequence). Trimming cost V 1 base and J 4 bases; bases outside gene matches: 0. In DNA, the CDR3 is TGTGCCAGCAGCTTAGGGACAGGCTATGGCTACACCTTC. This translates into CASSLGTGYGYTF.

V gene TRBV7-3 combines with J gene TRBJ2-2, with 8 bases identical to TRBD2. The germline gives CDR1 SGHTA, CDR2 FQGTGA. The V and J ends lost 5 bases and 8 bases, in that order; junction bases with no gene match: 7. The CDR3 contains 14 residues. CDR3 bases: TGTGCCAGCAGCCACGGGACTAGGGGAGGGGAGCTGTTTTTT. This translates into CASSHGTRGGELFF.

The chain links TRBV4-1 to TRBJ2-1; TRBD1 matches at 9 bases. The V gene's germline CDR1 is MGHRA and CDR2 YSYEKL. This CDR3 spans 15 amino acids. V shed 0 bases and J 6 bases; nucleotides not matched to a gene: 3. The CDR3 DNA reads as TGCGCCAGCAGCCAAGAGGGACAGGGAGTCAATGAGCAGTTCTTC. It is translated as CASSQEGQGVNEQFF.

J is TRBJ2-7 and V is TRBV7-2; 10 bases map to TRBD1. J was trimmed by 4 bases and V by 5 bases; bases with no gene match: 8. CDR1 and CDR2 (germline): SGHTA, FQGNSA. CDR3 length: 15 residues. CDR3 loop: CASSREGQGRYEQYF. The CDR3 DNA sequence: TGTGCCAGCAGCCGAGAGGGACAGGGGAGGTACGAGCAGTACTTC.

This clone was seen only once. The V and J genes are TRBV5-6 and TRBJ1-6, with a possible D match to TRBD1 (5 bases). Trimming took 3 bases from V and 7 from J, leaving 14 bases between them. The CDR3 has 15 amino acids. Germline values: CDR1 SGHDT, CDR2 YYEEEE. CDR3 DNA sequence: TGTGCCAGCAGCTCGGCCTTCGGGGGAAATTCACCCCTCCACTTT. Its protein is CASSSAFGGNSPLHF. Together with reference TRBV5-6 and TRBJ1-6, the CDR3 gives the full variable domain: DAGVTQSPTHLIKTRGQQVTLRCSPKSGHDTVSWYQQALGQGPQFIFQYYEEEERQRGNFPDRFSGHQFPNYSSELNVNALLLGDSALYLCASSSAFGGNSPLHFGNGTRLTVT.

This clone was counted once. This sequence joins TRBV6-5 and TRBJ1-1; no clear D. CDR3 length: 14 amino acids. The V end was cut by 2 bases, the J end by 4 bases, with 11 bases between. Germline V gene lookup returns CDR1 MNHEY and CDR2 SVGAGI. The CDR3 spells CASSYGVRGTEAFF. The DNA of the CDR3 is TGTGCCAGCAGTTACGGGGTTCGGGGCACTGAAGCTTTCTTT.

The chain carries TRBV28 and TRBJ2-5; D gene ambiguous. Germline V gives CDR1 MDHEN, CDR2 SYDVKM. V gave up 2 bases and J gave up 3 bases, with 13 bases separating them. This CDR3 has 15 residues. CDR3 coding DNA: TGTGCCAGCAGTTTAGAATCCACTTCGAAAGAGACCCAGTACTTC. Translation: CASSLESTSKETQYF.

V and J are TRBV19 and TRBJ2-5; possible D gene TRBD1, 6 bases. Deletions cut 2 bases from V and 0 bases from J, with 7 bases between. Germline lookup yields CDR1 LNHDA and CDR2 SQIVND (reference sequence). The length of the CDR3 is 14 residues. The CDR3 region is CASSITGNQETQYF. In nucleotides, the CDR3 is TGTGCCAGTAGTATAACAGGGAACCAAGAGACCCAGTACTTC.

The chain joins TRBV5-6 to TRBJ1-6, with 9 bases identical to TRBD1. V gave up 3 bases and J gave up 10 bases; unmatched junction bases: 8. CDR1 is SGHDT and CDR2 is YYEEEE in the germline V gene. This CDR3 comprises 15 residues. CDR3 in DNA: TGTGCCAGCAGCTGGGGGACAGGGCCAGCCTCACCCCTCCACTTT. It yields the protein CASSWGTGPASPLHF.

This sequence joins TRBV2 and TRBJ2-7; 11 bases map to TRBD2. CDR1 is SNHLY and CDR2 is FYNNEI in the germline V gene. The junction had 9 bases not matched to a gene; V was cut back by 8 bases and J by 3 bases. CDR3 length equals 15 residues. The CDR3 nucleotides read TGTGCCAGCGCATTCGCCGGGACTAGCGGCTACGAGCAGTACTTC. This sequence encodes CASAFAGTSGYEQYF.

The CDR3 spells CASSFGTGNYEQYF. In DNA, the CDR3 is TGCGCCAGCAGCTTCGGGACAGGGAATTACGAGCAGTACTTC. V and J are TRBV5-1 and TRBJ2-7, with TRBD1 matching over 9 bases. The CDR3 runs to 14 residues. Germline CDR1 SGHRS, CDR2 YFSETQ. The V segment lost 2 bases and the J segment 4 bases; nucleotides outside the gene matches: 4.

The chain employs TRBV11-2 and TRBJ2-2; D is perhaps TRBD1 (6 bases). The V end was cut by 5 bases, the J end by 1 base, with 11 bases between. Looked up from germline, CDR1 is SGHAT and CDR2 is FQNNGV. The CDR3 contains 15 residues. The CDR3 nucleotides are TGTGCCAGCAGCCTCGGCAGGGGGAACACCGGGGAGCTGTTTTTT. Translated, it gives CASSLGRGNTGELFF.